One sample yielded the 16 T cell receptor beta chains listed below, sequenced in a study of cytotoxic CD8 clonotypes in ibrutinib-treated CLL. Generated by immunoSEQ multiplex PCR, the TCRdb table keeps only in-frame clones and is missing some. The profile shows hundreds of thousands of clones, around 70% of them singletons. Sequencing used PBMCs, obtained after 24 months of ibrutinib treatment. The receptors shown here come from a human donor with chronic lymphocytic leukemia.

CDR3 sequence (DNA): TGTGCCAGCAGTTTCGGCTTGAGAGAAGGCTACACCTTC. Amino acid sequence: CASSFGLREGYTF. The V call is TRBV28, the J call TRBJ1-2; D unclear. This CDR3 spans 13 amino acids. Trimming pared 3 bases from V and 8 bases from J, leaving 13 bases between. CDR1 MDHEN and CDR2 SYDVKM come from the germline V gene.

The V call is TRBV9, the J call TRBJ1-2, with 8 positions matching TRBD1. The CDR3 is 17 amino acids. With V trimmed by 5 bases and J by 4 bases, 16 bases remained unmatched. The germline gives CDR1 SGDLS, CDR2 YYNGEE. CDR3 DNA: TGTGCCAGCAGTACCGGGACAGGAATCCTCTACGCCTATGGCTACACCTTC. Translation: CASSTGTGILYAYGYTF.

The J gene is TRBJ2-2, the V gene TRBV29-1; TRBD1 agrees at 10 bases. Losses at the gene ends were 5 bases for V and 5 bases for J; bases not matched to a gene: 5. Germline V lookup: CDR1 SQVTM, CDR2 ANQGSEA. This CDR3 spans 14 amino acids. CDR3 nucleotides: TGCAGCGTTCGACAGGGGGCGCTTACCGGGGAGCTGTTTTTT. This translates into CSVRQGALTGELFF.

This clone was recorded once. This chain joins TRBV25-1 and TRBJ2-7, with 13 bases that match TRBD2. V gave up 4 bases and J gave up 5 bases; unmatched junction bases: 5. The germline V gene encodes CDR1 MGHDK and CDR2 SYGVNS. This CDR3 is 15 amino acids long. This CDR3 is CASSVGLAGVDEQYF. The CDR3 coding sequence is TGTGCCAGCAGTGTTGGACTAGCGGGAGTGGACGAGCAGTACTTC.

The CDR3 sequence is CAARPGLSYEQYF. The CDR3 region has the DNA TGTGCCGCCCGGCCCGGTCTCTCCTACGAGCAGTACTTC. The chain carries TRBV2 and TRBJ2-7; D gene uncertain. CDR1 and CDR2 (germline): SNHLY, FYNNEI. V gave up 11 bases and J gave up 0 bases, with 14 bases separating them. This CDR3 contains 13 residues. Full variable domain (outside the CDR3, taken from reference TRBV2 and TRBJ2-7): EPEVTQTPSHQVTQMGQEVILRCVPISNHLYFYWYRQILGQKVEFLVSFYNNEISEKSEIFDDQFSVERPDGSNFTLKIRSTKLEDSAMYFCAARPGLSYEQYFGPGTRLTVT.

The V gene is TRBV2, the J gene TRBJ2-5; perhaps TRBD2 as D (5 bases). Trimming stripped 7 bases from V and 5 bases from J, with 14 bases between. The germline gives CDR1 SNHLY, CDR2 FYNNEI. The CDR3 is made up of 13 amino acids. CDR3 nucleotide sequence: TGTGCCAGCATAGAGGGTTTAGGGGAGACCCAGTACTTC. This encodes CASIEGLGETQYF. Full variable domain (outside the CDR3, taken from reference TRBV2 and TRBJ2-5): EPEVTQTPSHQVTQMGQEVILRCVPISNHLYFYWYRQILGQKVEFLVSFYNNEISEKSEIFDDQFSVERPDGSNFTLKIRSTKLEDSAMYFCASIEGLGETQYFGPGTRLLVL.

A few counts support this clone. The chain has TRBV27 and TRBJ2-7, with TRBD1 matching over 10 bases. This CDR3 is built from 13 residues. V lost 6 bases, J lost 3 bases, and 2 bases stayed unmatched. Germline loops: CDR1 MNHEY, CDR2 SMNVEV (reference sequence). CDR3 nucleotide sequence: TGTGCCAGCAGCCGGGACAGGGGCTACGAGCAGTACTTC. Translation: CASSRDRGYEQYF.

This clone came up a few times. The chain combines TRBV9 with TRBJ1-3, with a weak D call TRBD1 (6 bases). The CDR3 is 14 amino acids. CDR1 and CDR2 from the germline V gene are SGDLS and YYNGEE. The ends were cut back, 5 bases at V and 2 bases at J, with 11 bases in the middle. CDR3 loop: CASSAQGTGNTIYF. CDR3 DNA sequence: TGTGCCAGCAGTGCACAGGGAACTGGAAACACCATATATTTT.

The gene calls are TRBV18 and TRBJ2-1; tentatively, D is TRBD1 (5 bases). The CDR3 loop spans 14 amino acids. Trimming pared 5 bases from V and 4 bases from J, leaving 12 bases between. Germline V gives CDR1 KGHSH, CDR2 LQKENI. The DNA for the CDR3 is TGTGCCAGCTCATCAGTCGACAGATACAATGAGCAGTTCTTC. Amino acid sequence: CASSSVDRYNEQFF.

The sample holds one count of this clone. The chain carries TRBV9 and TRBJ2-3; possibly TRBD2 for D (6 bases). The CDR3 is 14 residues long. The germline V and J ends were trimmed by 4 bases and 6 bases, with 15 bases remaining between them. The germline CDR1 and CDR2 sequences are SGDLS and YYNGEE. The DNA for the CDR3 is TGTGCCAGCAGCAGTAGACTAGGCGATGATACGCAGTATTTT. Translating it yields CASSSRLGDDTQYF.

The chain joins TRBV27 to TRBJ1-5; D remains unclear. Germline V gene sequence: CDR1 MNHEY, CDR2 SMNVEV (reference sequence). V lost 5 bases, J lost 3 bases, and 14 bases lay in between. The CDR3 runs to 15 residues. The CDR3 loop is CASSPLSGPNQPQHF. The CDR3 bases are TGTGCCAGCAGTCCCTTGTCTGGGCCCAATCAGCCCCAGCATTTT.

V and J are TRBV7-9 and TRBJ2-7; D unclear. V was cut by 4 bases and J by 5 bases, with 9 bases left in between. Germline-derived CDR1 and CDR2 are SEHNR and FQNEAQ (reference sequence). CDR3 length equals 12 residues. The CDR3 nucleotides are TGTGCCAGCAGCTCGATTTTGAACGAGCAGTACTTC. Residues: CASSSILNEQYF.

CDR3 loop: CAISELGSYEQYF. The DNA for the CDR3 is TGTGCCATCAGTGAGTTGGGTTCCTACGAGCAGTACTTC. The V gene is TRBV10-3, the J gene TRBJ2-7; D remains unclear. The V and J ends lost 1 base and 1 base respectively, with 5 bases between them. Germline V gives CDR1 ENHRY, CDR2 SYGVKD. This CDR3 comprises 13 residues.

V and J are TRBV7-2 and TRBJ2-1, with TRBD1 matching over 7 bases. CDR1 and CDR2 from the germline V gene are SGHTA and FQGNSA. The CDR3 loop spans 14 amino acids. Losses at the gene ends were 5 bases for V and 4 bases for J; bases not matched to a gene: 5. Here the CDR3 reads CASSPGTAYNEQFF. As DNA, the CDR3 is TGTGCCAGCAGCCCCGGGACAGCTTACAATGAGCAGTTCTTC.

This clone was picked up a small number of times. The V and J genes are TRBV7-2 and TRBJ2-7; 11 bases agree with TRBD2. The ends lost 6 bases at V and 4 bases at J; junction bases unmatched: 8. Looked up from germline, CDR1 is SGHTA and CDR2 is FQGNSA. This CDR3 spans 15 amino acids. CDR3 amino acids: CASRIGLAGLYEQYF. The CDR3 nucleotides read TGTGCCAGCAGGATTGGACTAGCGGGTCTGTACGAGCAGTACTTC. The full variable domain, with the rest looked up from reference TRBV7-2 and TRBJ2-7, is GAGVSQSPSNKVTEKGKDVELRCDPISGHTALYWYRQSLGQGLEFLIYFQGNSAPDKSGLPSDRFSAERTGGSVSTLTIQRTQQEDSAVYLCASRIGLAGLYEQYFGPGTRLTVT.

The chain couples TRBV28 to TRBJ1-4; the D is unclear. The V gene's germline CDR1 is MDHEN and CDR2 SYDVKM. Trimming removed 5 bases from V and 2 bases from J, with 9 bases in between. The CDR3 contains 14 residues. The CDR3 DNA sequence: TGTGCCAGCAGTGACTCGGGCACTAATGAAAAACTGTTTTTT. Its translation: CASSDSGTNEKLFF.